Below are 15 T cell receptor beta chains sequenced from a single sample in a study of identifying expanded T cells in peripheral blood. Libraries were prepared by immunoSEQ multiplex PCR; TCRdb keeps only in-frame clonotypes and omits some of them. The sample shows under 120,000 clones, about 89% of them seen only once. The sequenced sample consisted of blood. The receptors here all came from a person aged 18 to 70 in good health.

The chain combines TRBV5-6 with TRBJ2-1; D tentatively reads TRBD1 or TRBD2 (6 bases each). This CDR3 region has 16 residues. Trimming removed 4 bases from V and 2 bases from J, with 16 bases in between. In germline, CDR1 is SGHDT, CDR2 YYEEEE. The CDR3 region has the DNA TGTGCCAGCAGCCCAGGCTGGGGGGCGACCTACAATGAGCAGTTCTTC. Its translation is CASSPGWGATYNEQFF.

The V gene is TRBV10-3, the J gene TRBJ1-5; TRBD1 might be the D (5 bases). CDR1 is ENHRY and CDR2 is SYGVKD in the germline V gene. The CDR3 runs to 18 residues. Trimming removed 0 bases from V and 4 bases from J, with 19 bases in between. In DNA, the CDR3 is TGTGCCATCAGTGAGTCGAAACACGCGGGACGCCTTAATCAGCCCCAGCATTTT. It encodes CAISESKHAGRLNQPQHF.

The CDR3 is CASSEAQAGVKETQYF. CDR3 coding DNA: TGTGCCAGCAGTGAAGCCCAAGCGGGTGTGAAAGAGACCCAGTACTTC. The V and J genes are TRBV6-1 and TRBJ2-5, with D perhaps TRBD2 (6 bases). Deletions cut 0 bases from V and 3 bases from J, with 14 bases between. Germline V CDR1 and CDR2: MNHNS, SASEGT. The CDR3 consists of 16 residues.

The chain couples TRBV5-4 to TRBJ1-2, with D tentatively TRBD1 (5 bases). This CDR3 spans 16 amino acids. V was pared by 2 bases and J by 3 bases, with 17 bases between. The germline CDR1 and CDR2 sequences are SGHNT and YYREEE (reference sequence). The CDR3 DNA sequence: TGTGCCAGCAGCTTCGACAGAGGTGTACCCCACTATGGCTACACCTTC. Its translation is CASSFDRGVPHYGYTF. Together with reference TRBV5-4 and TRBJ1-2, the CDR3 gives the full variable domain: ETGVTQSPTHLIKTRGQQVTLRCSSQSGHNTVSWYQQALGQGPQFIFQYYREEENGRGNFPPRFSGLQFPNYSSELNVNALELDDSALYLCASSFDRGVPHYGYTFGSGTRLTVV.

The CDR3 bases are TGCGCCAGCAGCCAAGTGGCGGGGGGGAGAAATGAAAAACTGTTTTTT. Encoded protein: CASSQVAGGRNEKLFF. J is TRBJ1-4 and V is TRBV4-3; tentatively, D is TRBD1 (5 bases). CDR1 is LGHNA, CDR2 YSLEER, per germline. This CDR3 contains 16 residues. With 1 base removed from V and 5 bases from J, the gap between germline ends came to 14 bases.

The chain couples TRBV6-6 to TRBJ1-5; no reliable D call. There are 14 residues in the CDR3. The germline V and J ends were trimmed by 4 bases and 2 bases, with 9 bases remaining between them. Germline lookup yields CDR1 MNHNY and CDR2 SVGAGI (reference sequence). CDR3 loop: CASSSPVGNQPQHF. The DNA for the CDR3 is TGTGCCAGCAGTTCCCCGGTGGGCAATCAGCCCCAGCATTTT.

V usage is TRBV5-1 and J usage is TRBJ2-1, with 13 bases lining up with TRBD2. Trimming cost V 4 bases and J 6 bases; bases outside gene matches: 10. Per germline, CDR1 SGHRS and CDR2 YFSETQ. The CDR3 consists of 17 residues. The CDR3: CASSPGLAGPASNEQFF. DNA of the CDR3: TGCGCCAGCAGCCCGGGACTAGCGGGGCCTGCGAGCAATGAGCAGTTCTTC.

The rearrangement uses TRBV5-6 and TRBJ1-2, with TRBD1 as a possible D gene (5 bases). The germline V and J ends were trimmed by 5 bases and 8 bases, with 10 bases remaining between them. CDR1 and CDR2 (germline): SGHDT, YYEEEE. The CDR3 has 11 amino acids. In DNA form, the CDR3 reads TGTGCCAGCAGTGAGGGGCACGGCTACACCTTC. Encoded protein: CASSEGHGYTF.

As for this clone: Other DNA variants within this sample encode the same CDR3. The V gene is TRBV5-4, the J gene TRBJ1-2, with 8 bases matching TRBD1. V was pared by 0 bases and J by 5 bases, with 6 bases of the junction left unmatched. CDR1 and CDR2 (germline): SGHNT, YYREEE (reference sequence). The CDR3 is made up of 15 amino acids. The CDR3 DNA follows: TGTGCCAGCAGCTTGGGGACAGGGACCCTGTATGGCTACACCTTC. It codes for CASSLGTGTLYGYTF.

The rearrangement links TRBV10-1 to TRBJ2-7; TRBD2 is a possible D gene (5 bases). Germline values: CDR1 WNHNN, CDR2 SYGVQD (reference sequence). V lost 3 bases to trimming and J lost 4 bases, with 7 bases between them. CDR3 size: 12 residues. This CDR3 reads CASSDGGYEQYF. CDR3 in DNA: TGCGCCAGCAGTGACGGAGGTTACGAGCAGTACTTC.

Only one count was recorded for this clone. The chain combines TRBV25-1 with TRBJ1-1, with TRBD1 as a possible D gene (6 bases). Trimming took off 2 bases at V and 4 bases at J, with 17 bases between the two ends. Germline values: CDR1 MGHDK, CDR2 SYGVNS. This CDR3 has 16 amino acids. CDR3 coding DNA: TGTGCCAGCAGTGAAGTCGGGAAGGGGGGAGGCACTGAAGCTTTCTTT. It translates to CASSEVGKGGGTEAFF.

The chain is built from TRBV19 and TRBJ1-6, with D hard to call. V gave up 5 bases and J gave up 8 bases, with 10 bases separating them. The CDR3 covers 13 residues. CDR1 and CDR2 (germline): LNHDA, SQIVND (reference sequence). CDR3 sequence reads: CASSPRRDSPLHF. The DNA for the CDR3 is TGTGCCAGTAGTCCAAGACGGGATTCACCCCTCCACTTT.

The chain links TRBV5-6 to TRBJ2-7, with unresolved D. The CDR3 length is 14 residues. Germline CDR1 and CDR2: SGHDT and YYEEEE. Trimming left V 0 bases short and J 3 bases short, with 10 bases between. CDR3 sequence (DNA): TGTGCCAGCAGCTTGGGTGCCAGTTTCTACGAGCAGTACTTC. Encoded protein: CASSLGASFYEQYF.

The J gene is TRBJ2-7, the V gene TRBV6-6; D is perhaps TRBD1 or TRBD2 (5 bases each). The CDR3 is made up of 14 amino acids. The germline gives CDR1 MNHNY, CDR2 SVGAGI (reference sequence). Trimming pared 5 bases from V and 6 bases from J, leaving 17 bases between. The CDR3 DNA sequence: TGTGCCAGCAGTCCCAGGGTGTCGGCGGGCGAGCAGTACTTC. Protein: CASSPRVSAGEQYF.

The CDR3 loop reads CASSPGSGGFEQYF. The CDR3 nucleotides read TGTGCCAGCAGCCCAGGGAGCGGGGGGTTCGAGCAGTACTTC. V and J are TRBV5-6 and TRBJ2-7; 9 bases map to TRBD2. The CDR3 is 14 residues long. Germline V lookup: CDR1 SGHDT, CDR2 YYEEEE. After removal of 4 bases from V and 6 bases from J, the junction contained 8 bases not matched to a gene. Combining the CDR3 with reference TRBV5-6 and TRBJ2-7 gives the whole variable domain DAGVTQSPTHLIKTRGQQVTLRCSPKSGHDTVSWYQQALGQGPQFIFQYYEEEERQRGNFPDRFSGHQFPNYSSELNVNALLLGDSALYLCASSPGSGGFEQYFGPGTRLTVT.